These 5 T cell receptor beta chains originate from one sample sequenced in a study of shared clonotypes between healthy human individuals. Generated by immunoSEQ multiplex PCR, the TCRdb table keeps only in-frame clones and is missing some. The table lists 2,500,000 or so clones, 85% to 95% of them singletons. The specimen sequenced was naive CD4+ T cells from PBMCs. Noted subset: CD45RA+ positively selected. All receptors derive from a man younger than 30 in good health. Some clones in this sample may be carry-over from other donors' samples.

The sample holds one count of this clone. Other DNA variants within this sample encode the same CDR3. The J gene is TRBJ2-7, the V gene TRBV20-1; D not resolved. The CDR3 is 11 residues long. V dropped 6 bases and J dropped 3 bases, with 9 bases sitting between them. The germline gives CDR1 DFQATT, CDR2 SNEGSKA (reference sequence). CDR3 region: CSAPRGYEQYF. In nucleotides, the CDR3 is TGCAGTGCCCCACGCGGCTACGAGCAGTACTTC.

The chain is built from TRBV6-1 and TRBJ2-7, with a weak D call TRBD2 (5 bases). CDR1 is MNHNS and CDR2 is SASEGT in the germline V gene. The CDR3 is 13 residues long. Trimming took off 7 bases at V and 3 bases at J, with 13 bases between the two ends. CDR3 coding DNA: TGTGCCAGCAAGAGAACTAGTGACTACGAGCAGTACTTC. Protein: CASKRTSDYEQYF.

This clone has more than one count but fewer than ten. The chain employs TRBV7-9 and TRBJ1-1; no reliable D call. The germline gives CDR1 SEHNR, CDR2 FQNEAQ (reference sequence). Trimming left V 8 bases short and J 4 bases short, with 14 bases between. This CDR3 contains 13 residues. The CDR3, as DNA: TGTGCCAGCCAGGACCTCTTGGTCACTGAAGCTTTCTTT. Encoded protein: CASQDLLVTEAFF.

The chain uses TRBV7-2 and TRBJ2-3, with D unclear. The germline V gene has CDR1 SGHTA and CDR2 FQGNSA. Trimming shortened V by 7 bases and J by 3 bases, and 11 bases separated the two germline ends. The CDR3 totals 13 residues. CDR3 residues: CASTRSRTDTQYF. The CDR3, as DNA: TGTGCCAGCACCCGCTCGAGAACAGATACGCAGTATTTT.

The V gene is TRBV7-3, the J gene TRBJ2-3; TRBD1 or TRBD2 may be the D gene (5 bases each). Trimming removed 8 bases at V and 2 bases at J, with 11 bases between. Germline V lookup: CDR1 SGHTA, CDR2 FQGTGA. This CDR3 has 13 residues. CDR3 nucleotide sequence: TGTGCCAGCCGGGACGGAAACACAGATACGCAGTATTTT. Translation: CASRDGNTDTQYF. The entire variable domain, with the rest obtained from reference TRBV7-3 and TRBJ2-3, is as follows: GAGVSQTPSNKVTEKGKYVELRCDPISGHTALYWYRQSLGQGPEFLIYFQGTGAADDSGLPNDRFFAVRPEGSVSTLKIQRTERGDSAVYLCASRDGNTDTQYFGPGTRLTVL.